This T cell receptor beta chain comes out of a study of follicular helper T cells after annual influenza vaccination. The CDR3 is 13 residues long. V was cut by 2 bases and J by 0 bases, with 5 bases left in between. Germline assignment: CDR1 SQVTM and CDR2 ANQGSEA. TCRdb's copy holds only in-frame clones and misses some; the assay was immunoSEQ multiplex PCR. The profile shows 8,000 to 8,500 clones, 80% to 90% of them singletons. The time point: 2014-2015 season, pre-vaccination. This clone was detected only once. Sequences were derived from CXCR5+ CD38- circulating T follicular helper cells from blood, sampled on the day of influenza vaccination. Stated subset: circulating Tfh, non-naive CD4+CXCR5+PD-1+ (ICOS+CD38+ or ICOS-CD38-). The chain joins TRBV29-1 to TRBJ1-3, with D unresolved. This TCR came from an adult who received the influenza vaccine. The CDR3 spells CSVERISGNTIYF. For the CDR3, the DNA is TGCAGCGTTGAAAGGATCTCTGGAAACACCATATATTTT.